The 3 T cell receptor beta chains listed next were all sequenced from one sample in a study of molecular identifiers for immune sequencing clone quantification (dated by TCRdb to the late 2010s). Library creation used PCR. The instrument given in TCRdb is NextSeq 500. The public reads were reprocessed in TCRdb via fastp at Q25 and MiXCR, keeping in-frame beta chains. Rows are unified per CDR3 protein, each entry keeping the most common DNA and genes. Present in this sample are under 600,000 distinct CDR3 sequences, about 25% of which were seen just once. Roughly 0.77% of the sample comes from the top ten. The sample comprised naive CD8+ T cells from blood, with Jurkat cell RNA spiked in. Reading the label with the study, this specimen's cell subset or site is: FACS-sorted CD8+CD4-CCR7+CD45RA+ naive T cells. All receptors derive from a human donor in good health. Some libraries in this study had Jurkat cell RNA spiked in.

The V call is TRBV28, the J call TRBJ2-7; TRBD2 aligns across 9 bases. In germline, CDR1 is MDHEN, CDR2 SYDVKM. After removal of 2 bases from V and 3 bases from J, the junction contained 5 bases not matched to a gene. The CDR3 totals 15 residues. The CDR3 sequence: CASSLASGRIYEQYF. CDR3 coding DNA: TGTGCCAGCAGTTTAGCCAGCGGGAGGATCTACGAGCAGTACTTC.

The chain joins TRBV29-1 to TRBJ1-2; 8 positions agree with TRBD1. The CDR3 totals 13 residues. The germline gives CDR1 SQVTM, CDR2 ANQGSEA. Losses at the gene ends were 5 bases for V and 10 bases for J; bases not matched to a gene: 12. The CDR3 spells CSVRMVVQGDYTF. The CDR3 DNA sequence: TGCAGCGTTAGGATGGTGGTACAGGGGGACTACACCTTC.

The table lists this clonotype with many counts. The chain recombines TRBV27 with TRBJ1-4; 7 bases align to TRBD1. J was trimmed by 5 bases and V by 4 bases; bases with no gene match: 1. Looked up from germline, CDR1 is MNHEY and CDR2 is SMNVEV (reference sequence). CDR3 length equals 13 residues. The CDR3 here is CASSWGQNEKLFF. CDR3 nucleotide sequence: TGTGCCAGCAGTTGGGGACAGAATGAAAAACTGTTTTTT.